This TCR beta chain was captured by sequencing in a study of blood T cells in healthy people across ages. Whole-study findings and limits: Leaving the PBMCs unsorted stopped any conclusive comparison of naive versus antigen-experienced cells.

Note on this clonotype: Antigen: not known.

CDR3 length equals 14 residues. V was shortened by 7 bases and J by 4 bases, with 13 bases between the two germline ends. Next came a second PCR, run for about 7 to 12 cycles, which used a sample-barcoded 5' primer along with a J-beta primer mix. A template-switch adaptor containing 12 random nucleotides labeled each cDNA molecule. In TCRdb, the 5' RACE reads were re-called with MiXCR into one record per CDR3 protein. The sample holds 700,000 or so distinct CDR3 sequences, around a fifth seen once. V is TRBV12-3 or TRBV12-4 and J is TRBJ2-2; a possible D gene is TRBD2 (6 bases). This receptor was taken from a man in his 70s in good health. Sequences were obtained from blood. CDR3 coding DNA: TGTGCCAGCAAGAGCGGGTTGAGCACCGGGGAGCTGTTTTTT. Translated: CASKSGLSTGELFF.